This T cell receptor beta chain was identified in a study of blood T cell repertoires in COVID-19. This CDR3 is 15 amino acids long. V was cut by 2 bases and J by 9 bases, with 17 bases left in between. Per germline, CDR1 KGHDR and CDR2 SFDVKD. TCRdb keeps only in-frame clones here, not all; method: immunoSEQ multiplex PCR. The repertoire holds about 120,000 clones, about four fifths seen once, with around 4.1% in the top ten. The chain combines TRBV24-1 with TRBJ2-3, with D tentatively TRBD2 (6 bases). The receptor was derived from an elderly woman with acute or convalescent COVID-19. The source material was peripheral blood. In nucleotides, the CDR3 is TGTGCCACCAGTGATTCCAGGACCGCGGGGTTAACGCAGTATTTT. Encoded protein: CATSDSRTAGLTQYF.